The clone carrying this T cell receptor (beta chain) was seen only a few times. The antigen remains unidentified. Sorted populations were all over 95% pure. Expressed TCRB transcripts were sequenced after all isolated RNA was converted to cDNA. The protocol was immunoSEQ multiplex PCR, while the TCRdb copy is restricted to in-frame clones and leaves out a portion. The sample lists roughly 300,000 clones; approximately 10% were seen once. The data were taken from a study of beta chain features in type 1 diabetes. Across the study: The examined sorted cells totaled over 85,000,000 across samples. Study-level points and caveats: Type 1 diabetes patients had moderately but significantly shorter TCRB CDR3s in all four CD4+ subsets. Among type 1 diabetes patients, VDJ junctions had fewer insertions and more deletions. Possible PCR preference for shorter templates applied equally to patients and controls.

The TCR was taken from a man aged 25-40 years with type 1 diabetes. Source material: central memory CD4+ T cells from blood.

The CDR3 nucleotides are TGTGCCAGCAGCTTGGTACCGGGACAGTCCTACGAGCAGTACTTC. Translation: CASSLVPGQSYEQYF. The V and J genes are TRBV11-2 and TRBJ2-7, with 7 bases lining up with TRBD1. Looked up from germline, CDR1 is SGHAT and CDR2 is FQNNGV. The CDR3 is made up of 15 amino acids. J gave up 1 base and V 3 bases, and 6 bases lay outside the gene matches.